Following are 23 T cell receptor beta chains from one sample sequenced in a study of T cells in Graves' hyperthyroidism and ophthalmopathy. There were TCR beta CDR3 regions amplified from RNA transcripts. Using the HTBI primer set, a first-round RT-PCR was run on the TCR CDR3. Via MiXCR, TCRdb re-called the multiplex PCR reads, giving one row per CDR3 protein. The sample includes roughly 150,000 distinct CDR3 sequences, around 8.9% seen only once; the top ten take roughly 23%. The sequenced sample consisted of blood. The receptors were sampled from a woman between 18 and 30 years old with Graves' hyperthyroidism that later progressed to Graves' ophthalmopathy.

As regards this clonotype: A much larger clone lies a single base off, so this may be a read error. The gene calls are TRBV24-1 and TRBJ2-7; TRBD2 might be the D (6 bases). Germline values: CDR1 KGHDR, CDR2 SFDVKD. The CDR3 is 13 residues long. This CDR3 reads CATSEGGAYERYF. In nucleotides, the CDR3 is TGTGCCACCAGTGAGGGGGGAGCCTACGAGCGGTACTTC.

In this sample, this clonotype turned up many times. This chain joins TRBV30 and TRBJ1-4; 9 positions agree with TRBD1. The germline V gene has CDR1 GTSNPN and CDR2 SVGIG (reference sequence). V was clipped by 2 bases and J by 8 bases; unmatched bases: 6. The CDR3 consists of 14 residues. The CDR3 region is CAWSRQGVSEKLFF. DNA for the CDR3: TGTGCCTGGAGTAGACAGGGGGTATCGGAAAAACTGTTTTTT.

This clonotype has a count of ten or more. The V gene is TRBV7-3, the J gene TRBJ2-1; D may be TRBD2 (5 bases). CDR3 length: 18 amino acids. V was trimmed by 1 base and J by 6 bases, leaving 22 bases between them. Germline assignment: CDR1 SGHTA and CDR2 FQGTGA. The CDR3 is CASSLKMVELREGNEQFF. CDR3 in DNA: TGTGCCAGCAGCTTAAAAATGGTAGAACTACGCGAGGGCAATGAGCAGTTCTTC. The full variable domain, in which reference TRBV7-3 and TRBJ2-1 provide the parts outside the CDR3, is GAGVSQTPSNKVTEKGKYVELRCDPISGHTALYWYRQSLGQGPEFLIYFQGTGAADDSGLPNDRFFAVRPEGSVSTLKIQRTERGDSAVYLCASSLKMVELREGNEQFFGPGTRLTVL.

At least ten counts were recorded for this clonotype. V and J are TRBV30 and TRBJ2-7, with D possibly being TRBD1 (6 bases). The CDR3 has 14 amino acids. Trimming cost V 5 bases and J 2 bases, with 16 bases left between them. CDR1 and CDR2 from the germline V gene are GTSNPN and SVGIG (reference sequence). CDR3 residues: CAWGWGHRPYEQYF. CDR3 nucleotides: TGTGCCTGGGGGTGGGGGCACAGGCCCTACGAGCAGTACTTC.

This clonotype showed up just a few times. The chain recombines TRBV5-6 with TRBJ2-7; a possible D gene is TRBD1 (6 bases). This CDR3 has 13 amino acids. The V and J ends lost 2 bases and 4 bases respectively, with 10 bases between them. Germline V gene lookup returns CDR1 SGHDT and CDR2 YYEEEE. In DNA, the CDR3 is TGTGCCAGCAGCTTCCGCAGGGGATACGAGCAGTACTTC. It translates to CASSFRRGYEQYF. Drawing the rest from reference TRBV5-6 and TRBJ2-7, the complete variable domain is DAGVTQSPTHLIKTRGQQVTLRCSPKSGHDTVSWYQQALGQGPQFIFQYYEEEERQRGNFPDRFSGHQFPNYSSELNVNALLLGDSALYLCASSFRRGYEQYFGPGTRLTVT.

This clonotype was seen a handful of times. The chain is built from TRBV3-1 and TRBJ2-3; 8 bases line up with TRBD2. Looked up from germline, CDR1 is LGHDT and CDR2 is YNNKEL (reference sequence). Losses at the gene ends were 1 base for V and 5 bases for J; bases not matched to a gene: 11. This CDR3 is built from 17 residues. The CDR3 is CASSQAGNGRAGDTQYF. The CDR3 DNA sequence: TGTGCCAGCAGCCAAGCCGGAAACGGGAGGGCGGGAGATACGCAGTATTTT.

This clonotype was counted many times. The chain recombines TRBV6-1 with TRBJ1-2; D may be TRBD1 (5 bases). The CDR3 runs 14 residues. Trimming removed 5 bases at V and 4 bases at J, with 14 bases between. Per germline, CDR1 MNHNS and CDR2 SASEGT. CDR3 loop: CASSPGGAPYGYTF. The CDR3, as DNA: TGTGCCAGCAGTCCGGGGGGAGCTCCCTATGGCTACACCTTC.

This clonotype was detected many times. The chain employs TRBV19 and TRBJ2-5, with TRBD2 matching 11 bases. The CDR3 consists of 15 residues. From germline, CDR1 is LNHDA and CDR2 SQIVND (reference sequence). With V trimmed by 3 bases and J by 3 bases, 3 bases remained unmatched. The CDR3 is CASSMVTSGEETQYF. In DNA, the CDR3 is TGTGCCAGTAGTATGGTGACTAGCGGGGAAGAGACCCAGTACTTC.

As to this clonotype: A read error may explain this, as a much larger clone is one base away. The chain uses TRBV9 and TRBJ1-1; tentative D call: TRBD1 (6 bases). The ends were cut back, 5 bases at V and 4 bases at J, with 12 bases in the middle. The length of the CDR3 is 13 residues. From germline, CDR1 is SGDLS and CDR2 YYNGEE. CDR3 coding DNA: TGTGCCAGCAGGGCCGGAGGGGGCACTGAAGCTTTCTTT. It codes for CASRAGGGTEAFF.

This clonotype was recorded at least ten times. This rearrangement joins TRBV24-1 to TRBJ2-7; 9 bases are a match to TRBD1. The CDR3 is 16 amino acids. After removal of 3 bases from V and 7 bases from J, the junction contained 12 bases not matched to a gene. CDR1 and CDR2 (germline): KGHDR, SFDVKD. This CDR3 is CATSDPGQGLTGEQYF. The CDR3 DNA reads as TGTGCCACCAGTGATCCTGGACAGGGGCTCACCGGAGAGCAGTACTTC.

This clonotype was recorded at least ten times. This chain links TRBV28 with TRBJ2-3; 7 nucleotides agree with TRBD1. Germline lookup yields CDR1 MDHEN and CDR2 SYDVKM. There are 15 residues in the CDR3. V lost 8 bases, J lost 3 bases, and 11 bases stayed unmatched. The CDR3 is CASCVRTGATDTQYF. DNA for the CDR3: TGTGCCAGCTGTGTTAGGACAGGAGCAACAGATACGCAGTATTTT.

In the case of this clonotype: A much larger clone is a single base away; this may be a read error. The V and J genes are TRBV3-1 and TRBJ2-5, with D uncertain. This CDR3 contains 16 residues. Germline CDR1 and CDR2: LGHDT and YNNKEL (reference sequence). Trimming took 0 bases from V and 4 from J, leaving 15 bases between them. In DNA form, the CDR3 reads TGTGCCAGCAGCCAAGATTGGAGCAGGCGGCGAGAGACCCAGTACTTC. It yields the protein CASSQDWSRRRETQYF.

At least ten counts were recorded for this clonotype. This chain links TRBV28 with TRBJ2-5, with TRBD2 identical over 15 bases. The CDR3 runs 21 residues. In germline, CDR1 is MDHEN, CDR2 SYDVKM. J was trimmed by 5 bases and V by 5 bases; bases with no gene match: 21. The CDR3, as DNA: TGTGCCAGCAGTCCCCCCGGGACTAGCGGGAGGCCCCTTTCCTGGGAGGAGACCCAGTACTTC. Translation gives CASSPPGTSGRPLSWEETQYF.

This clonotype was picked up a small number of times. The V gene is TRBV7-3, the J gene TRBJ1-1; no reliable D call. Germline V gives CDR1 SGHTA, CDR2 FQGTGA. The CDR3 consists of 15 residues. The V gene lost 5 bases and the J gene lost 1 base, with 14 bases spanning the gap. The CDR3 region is CASSTDGKTNTEAFF. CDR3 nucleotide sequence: TGTGCCAGCAGCACCGACGGGAAGACGAACACTGAAGCTTTCTTT. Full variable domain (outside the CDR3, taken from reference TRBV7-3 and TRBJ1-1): GAGVSQTPSNKVTEKGKYVELRCDPISGHTALYWYRQSLGQGPEFLIYFQGTGAADDSGLPNDRFFAVRPEGSVSTLKIQRTERGDSAVYLCASSTDGKTNTEAFFGQGTRLTVV.

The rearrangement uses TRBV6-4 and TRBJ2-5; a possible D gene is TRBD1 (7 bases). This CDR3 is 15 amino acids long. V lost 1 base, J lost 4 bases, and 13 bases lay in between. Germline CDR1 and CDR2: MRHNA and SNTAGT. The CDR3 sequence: CASSDYRGGGETQYF. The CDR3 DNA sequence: TGTGCCAGCAGTGACTACAGGGGAGGAGGAGAGACCCAGTACTTC.

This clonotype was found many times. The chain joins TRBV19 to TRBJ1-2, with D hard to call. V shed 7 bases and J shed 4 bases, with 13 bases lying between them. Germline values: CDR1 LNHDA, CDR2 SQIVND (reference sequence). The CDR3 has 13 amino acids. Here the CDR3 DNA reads TGTGCCAGTAAGTTCGCGGAGGGCTATGGCTACACCTTC. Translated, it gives CASKFAEGYGYTF. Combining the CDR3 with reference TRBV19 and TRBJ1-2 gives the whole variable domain DGGITQSPKYLFRKEGQNVTLSCEQNLNHDAMYWYRQDPGQGLRLIYYSQIVNDFQKGDIAEGYSVSREKKESFPLTVTSAQKNPTAFYLCASKFAEGYGYTFGSGTRLTVV.

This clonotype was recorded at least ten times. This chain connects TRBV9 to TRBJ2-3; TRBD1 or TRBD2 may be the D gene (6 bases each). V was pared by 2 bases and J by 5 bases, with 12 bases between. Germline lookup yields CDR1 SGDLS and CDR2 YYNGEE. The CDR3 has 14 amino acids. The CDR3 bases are TGTGCCAGCAGCGTCATCGGGGGCAGAGATACGCAGTATTTT. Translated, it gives CASSVIGGRDTQYF.

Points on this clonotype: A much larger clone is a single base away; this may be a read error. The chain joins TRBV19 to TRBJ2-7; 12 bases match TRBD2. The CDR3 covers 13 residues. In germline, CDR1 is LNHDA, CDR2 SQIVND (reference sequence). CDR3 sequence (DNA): TGTGTCAGTAGCGGGACTAGCGGGTACGAGCAGTACTTC. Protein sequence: CVSSGTSGYEQYF. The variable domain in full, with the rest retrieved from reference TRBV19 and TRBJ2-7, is DGGITQSPKYLFRKEGQNVTLSCEQNLNHDAMYWYRQDPGQGLRLIYYSQIVNDFQKGDIAEGYSVSREKKESFPLTVTSAQKNPTAFYLCVSSGTSGYEQYFGPGTRLTVT.

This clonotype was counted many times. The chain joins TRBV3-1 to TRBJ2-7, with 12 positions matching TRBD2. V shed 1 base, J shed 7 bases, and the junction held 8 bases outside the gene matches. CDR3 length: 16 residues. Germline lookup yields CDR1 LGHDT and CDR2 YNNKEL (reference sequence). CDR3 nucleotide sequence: TGTGCCAGCAGCCAAGGGACTAGCGGGACGGCTCGGGAGCAGTACTTC. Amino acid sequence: CASSQGTSGTAREQYF.

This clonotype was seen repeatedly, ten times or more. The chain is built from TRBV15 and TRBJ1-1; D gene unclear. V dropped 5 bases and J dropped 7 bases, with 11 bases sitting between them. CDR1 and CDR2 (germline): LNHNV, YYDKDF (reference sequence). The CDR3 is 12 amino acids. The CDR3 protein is CATSPVSSEAFF. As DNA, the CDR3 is TGTGCCACCAGCCCCGTCTCCAGTGAAGCTTTCTTT. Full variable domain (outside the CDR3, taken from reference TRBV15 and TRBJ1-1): DAMVIQNPRYQVTQFGKPVTLSCSQTLNHNVMYWYQQKSSQAPKLLFHYYDKDFNNEADTPDNFQSRRPNTSFCFLDIRSPGLGDTAMYLCATSPVSSEAFFGQGTRLTVV.

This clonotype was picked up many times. The CDR3 nucleotides are TGTGCCAGCACCCCGTGGGGGACGGTAGTCGGCTACACCTTC. This sequence encodes CASTPWGTVVGYTF. The chain carries TRBV2 and TRBJ1-2; D is possibly TRBD1 (5 bases). This CDR3 spans 14 amino acids. The germline CDR1 and CDR2 sequences are SNHLY and FYNNEI. V was trimmed by 7 bases and J by 8 bases, leaving 20 bases between them.

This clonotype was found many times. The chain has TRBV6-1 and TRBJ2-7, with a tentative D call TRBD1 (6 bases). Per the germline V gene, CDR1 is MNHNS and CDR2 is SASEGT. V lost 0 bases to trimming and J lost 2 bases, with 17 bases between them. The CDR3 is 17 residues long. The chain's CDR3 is CASSEALRTERTYEQYF. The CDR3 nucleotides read TGTGCCAGCAGTGAAGCGCTTCGGACAGAAAGAACCTACGAGCAGTACTTC.

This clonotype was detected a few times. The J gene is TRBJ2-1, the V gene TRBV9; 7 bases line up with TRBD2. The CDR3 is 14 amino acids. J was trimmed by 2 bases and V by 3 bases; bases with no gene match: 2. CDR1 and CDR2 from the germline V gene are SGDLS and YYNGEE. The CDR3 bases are TGTGCCAGCAGCGGGGAGGGTACCTACAATGAGCAGTTCTTC. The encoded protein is CASSGEGTYNEQFF.